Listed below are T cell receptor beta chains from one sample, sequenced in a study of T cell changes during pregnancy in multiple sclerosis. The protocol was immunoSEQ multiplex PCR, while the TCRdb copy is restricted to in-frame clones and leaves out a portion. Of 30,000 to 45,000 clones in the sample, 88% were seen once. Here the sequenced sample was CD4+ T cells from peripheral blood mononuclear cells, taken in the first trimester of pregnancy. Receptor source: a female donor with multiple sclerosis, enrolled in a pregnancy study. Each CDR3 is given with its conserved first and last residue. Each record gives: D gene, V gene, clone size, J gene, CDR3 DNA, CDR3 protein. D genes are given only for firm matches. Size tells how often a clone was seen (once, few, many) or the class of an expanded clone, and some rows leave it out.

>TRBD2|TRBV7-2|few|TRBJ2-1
TGTGCCAGCAGCCCGACTAGCGGGGGGTTAGATGAGCAGTTCTTC
CASSPTSGGLDEQFF
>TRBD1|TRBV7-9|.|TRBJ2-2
TGTGCCAGCAGTATCCTGACAGGGGACGCCGGGGAGCTGTTTTTT
CASSILTGDAGELFF
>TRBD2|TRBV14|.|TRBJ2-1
TGTGCCAGCAGCCAAGTCGGCCTAGCGGACTCCTACAATGAGCAGTTCTTC
CASSQVGLADSYNEQFF
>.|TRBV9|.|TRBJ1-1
TGTGCCAGCAGCGGACCACGGGAGGGGGACACTGAAGCTTTCTTT
CASSGPREGDTEAFF
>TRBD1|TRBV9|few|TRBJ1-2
TGTGCCAGCAGCGGCCCGGGACCAGGACAGGGTAATGGCTACACCTTC
CASSGPGPGQGNGYTF
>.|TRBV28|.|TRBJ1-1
TGTGCCAGCGGGCGGGGGACAACTGAAGCTTTCTTT
CASGRGTTEAFF
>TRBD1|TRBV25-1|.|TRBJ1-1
TGTGCCAGCAGTGATCCTTACAGGGGGGGCACTGAAGCTTTCTTT
CASSDPYRGGTEAFF
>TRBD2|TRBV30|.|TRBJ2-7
TGTGCCTGGAGTGTTGGGGACTACCCCTACGAGCAGTACTTC
CAWSVGDYPYEQYF
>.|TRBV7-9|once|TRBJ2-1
TGTGCCAGCAGCTTAGATAAAATGGGGGGGGCCATGTATGAGCAGTTCTTC
CASSLDKMGGAMYEQFF
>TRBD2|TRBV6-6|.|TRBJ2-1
TGTGCCAGCAGCCCTGGCGGGGGGGCTAGGTCTTATGAGCAGTTCTTC
CASSPGGGARSYEQFF
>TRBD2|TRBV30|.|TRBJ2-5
TGTGCCTGGAGTGTATCGGGGGGACTAGCGGAGACCCAGTACTTC
CAWSVSGGLAETQYF
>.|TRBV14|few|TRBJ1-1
TGTGCCAGCAGCCCTCAGATCTACACTGAAGCTTTCTTT
CASSPQIYTEAFF
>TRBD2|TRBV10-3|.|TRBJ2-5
TGTGCCATCAGACGACTAGCGGGAGAGACCCAGTACTTC
CAIRRLAGETQYF
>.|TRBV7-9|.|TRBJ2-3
TGTGCCAGCAGCTTAAATGGGGCAGGCCGTTTT
CASSLNGAGRF
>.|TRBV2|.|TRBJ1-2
TGTGCCAGCACGAAAGACAGGCTCGTGGCTAATAACTATGGCTACACCTTC
CASTKDRLVANNYGYTF
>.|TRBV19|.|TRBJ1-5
TGTGCCAGTAGTATCGACCCCGGGCGGGGAAAACCCCAGCATTTT
CASSIDPGRGKPQHF
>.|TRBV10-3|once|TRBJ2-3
TGTGCCATCAGTGAGTTTGACAGTAGCACAGATACGCAGTATTTT
CAISEFDSSTDTQYF
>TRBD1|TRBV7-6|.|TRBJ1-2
TGTGCCAGCAGCTGGGACAGGGGCCAAACAAACTATGGCTACACCTTC
CASSWDRGQTNYGYTF